The text below deals with one T cell receptor (beta chain). Its antigen target is currently unknown. No base-level quality is on record; no much larger clone is a single base apart. This sample was included in a study of OX40 agonist ivuxolimab in advanced cancers. A note on the overall study: The costimulatory receptor OX40 (CD134) was targeted by ivuxolimab, a fully human IgG2 agonistic monoclonal antibody. The monotherapy dose-escalation portion (N ≈ 57 patients) of the phase I ivuxolimab trial is reported in the paper. Of the 50 to 55 patients in dose escalation, some 20 had hepatocellular carcinoma, about 15 had melanoma, 9 had renal cell carcinoma and 9 had head and neck cancer. Patients were allowed to have had prior anti-PD-1, anti-PD-L1 or anti-CTLA-4 therapy, and around 41% of the dose-escalation patients had previously received checkpoint inhibitors. Partial responses were achieved by three dose-escalation patients, of whom one had hepatocellular carcinoma and two had cutaneous melanoma. Intravenous ivuxolimab was administered to patients every 2 weeks at six dose levels: 0.01, 0.1, 0.3, 1.5, 3 and 10 mg/kg. Peripheral TCRbeta sequencing was intended to test whether TCR sequence diversity was altered and clonal T-cell expansion was caused by ivuxolimab. The dose-escalation cohort was about 87% male with a mean age of roughly 62 years, ranging from about 20 to 80. Study-level results and caveats: Partial responders in the 0.1-3.0 mg/kg groups had among the lowest normalized peripheral clonal expansion, especially among CD8+ T cells. Low levels of normalized T-cell clonal expansion were also seen in some patients who did not respond. Antigen specificity was not determined for the clonally expanded peripheral T cells. Clonal expansion of both CD4+ and CD8+ blood T cells was observed from baseline to week 6 at doses 0.1 to 3.0 mg/kg. After ivuxolimab, CD8+ T cells had more expanded clones than CD4+ T cells on average.

The trial excluded patients who had a history of autoimmune disease or who were on systemic immunosuppression. Peripheral blood for TCR sequencing was collected from all dose cohorts at baseline, on cycle 4 day 1, and on cycle 7 day 1. Samples were obtained from an open-label, multicenter, first-in-human phase I dose-escalation trial of ivuxolimab. Adults with locally advanced or metastatic melanoma, renal cell carcinoma, hepatocellular carcinoma or head and neck squamous cell carcinoma were enrolled in the trial. Before TCR sequencing, CD4+ T cells and CD8+ T cells from peripheral blood were sorted into separate populations. Genomic DNA was extracted from sorted cells for sequencing of the TCRbeta CDR3 region. The immunoSEQ Assay was used to sequence the TCRbeta CDR3 regions. Entries here come from immuneACCESS through TCRdb and include only in-frame sequences with V and J called. Some clones fail to appear in such tables; in the studies checked, an unresolved V gene covers under half of the shortfall, and the cause of the remainder is unknown. The sample data list about 17,000 clones, and just under 80% of these were observed just once. Of the sample, 25% to 35% is held by the ten largest clones.

The CDR3 goes from the cysteine to the phenylalanine over 14 residues. The retained sequence is limited to the CDR3, 42 bases, with the frame set at the first base. The junction carries 10 bases between V and J, which are trimmed by 3 bases and 1 base respectively. Looking up the germline V gene yields CDR1 SGHRS and CDR2 YFSETQ. The TCR sequence derives from an adult with an advanced solid tumor such as melanoma, head and neck, liver or kidney cancer. The specimen was CD4+ or CD8+ T cells sorted from blood, collected in a trial of the OX40 agonist ivuxolimab. The V and J genes are TRBV5-1 and TRBJ1-1, and perhaps TRBD1 as D gene, on 5 matching bases. The CDR3 corresponds to CASSSRTQNTEAFF. The DNA sequence is TGCGCCAGCAGCTCACGGACACAGAACACTGAAGCTTTCTTT.